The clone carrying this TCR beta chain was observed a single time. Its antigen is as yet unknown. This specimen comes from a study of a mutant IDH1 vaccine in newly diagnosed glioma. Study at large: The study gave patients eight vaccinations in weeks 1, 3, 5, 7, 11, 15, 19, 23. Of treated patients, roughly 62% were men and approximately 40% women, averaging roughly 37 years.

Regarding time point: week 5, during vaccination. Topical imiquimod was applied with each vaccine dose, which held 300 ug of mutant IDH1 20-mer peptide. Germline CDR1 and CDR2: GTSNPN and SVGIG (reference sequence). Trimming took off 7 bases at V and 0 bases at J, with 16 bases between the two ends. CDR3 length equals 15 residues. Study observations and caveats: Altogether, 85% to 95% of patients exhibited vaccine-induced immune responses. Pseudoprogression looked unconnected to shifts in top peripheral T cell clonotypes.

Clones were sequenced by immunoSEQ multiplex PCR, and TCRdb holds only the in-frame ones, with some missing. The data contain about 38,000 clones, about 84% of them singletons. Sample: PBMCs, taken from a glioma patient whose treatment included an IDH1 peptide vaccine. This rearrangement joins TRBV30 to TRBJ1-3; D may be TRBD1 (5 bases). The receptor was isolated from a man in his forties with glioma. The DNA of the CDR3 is TGTGCCTTAACGGGGGGACCTCACTCTGGAAACACCATATATTTT. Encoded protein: CALTGGPHSGNTIYF.